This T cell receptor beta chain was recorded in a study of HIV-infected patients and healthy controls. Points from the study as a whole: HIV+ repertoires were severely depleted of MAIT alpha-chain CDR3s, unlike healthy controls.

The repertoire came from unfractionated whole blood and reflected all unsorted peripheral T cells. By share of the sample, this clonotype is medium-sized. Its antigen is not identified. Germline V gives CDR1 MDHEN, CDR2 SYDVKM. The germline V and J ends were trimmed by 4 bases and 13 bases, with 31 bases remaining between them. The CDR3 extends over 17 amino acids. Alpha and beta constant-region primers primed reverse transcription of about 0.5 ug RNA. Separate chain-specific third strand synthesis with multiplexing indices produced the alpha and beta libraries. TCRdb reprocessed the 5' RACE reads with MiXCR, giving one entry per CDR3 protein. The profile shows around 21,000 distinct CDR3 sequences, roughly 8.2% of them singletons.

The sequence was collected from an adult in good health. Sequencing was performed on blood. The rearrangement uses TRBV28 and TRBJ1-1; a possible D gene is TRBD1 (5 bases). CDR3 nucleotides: TGTGCCAGCAGTTCCGATACCATGGGACGGGGTTCAAGGGTAGGTTTCTTT. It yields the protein CASSSDTMGRGSRVGFF.